This TCR beta chain was retrieved from a study of post-analysis software for immune sequencing data (dated by TCRdb to between 2014 and 2016). Looking at the study overall: Relapsing-remitting, secondary progressive and progressive-relapsing multiple sclerosis were recorded as disease courses, and subtype annotation was lacking for some patients. The patient repertoires were set against about 12 previously published healthy control repertoires from donors whose ages ranged from roughly 6 to 26 years. A subset of samples was prepared in parallel using single-end sample barcoding, then pooled and co-amplified after Illumina adapter ligation. Paper-wide results and their limitations: Compared with controls, multiple sclerosis patients had significantly lower normalized Chao1 diversity, a finding suggesting substantial peripheral T-cell clonal expansion. Several TRBV segments, including TRBV5-6, TRBV5-1 and TRBV20-1, were significantly more frequent in patients than controls. The multiple sclerosis patient group was slightly younger than the control group. Direct clustering with F measure revealed strong co-clustering of samples prepared in the same batch, which led to a batch-effect correction.

The receptor library was made with PCR. Instrument used: Illumina HiSeq 2500. To reduce PCR and sequencing biases, unique molecular identifiers were built into the TCR beta cDNA libraries. Approximately 500,000 cDNA molecules were obtained per 1 to 10 million input T cells, so each molecule approximated one T cell. The patient libraries were prepared and sequenced with the same protocol used for the earlier healthy control dataset. Within a given batch, samples were prepared together, multiplexed and sequenced on the same HiSeq lane. The paper's processing steps were these. MIGEC handled the raw barcoded reads, throwing out single-read molecular identifier groups before consensus assembly and CDR3 extraction. Clonotype tables were post-analysed with VDJtools, and diversity was normalized by down-sampling all datasets to the smallest sample size. To correct batch-related cross-sample contamination, repertoire overlap clustering matched CDR3 amino acid sequences but not nucleotide sequences. TCRdb ran its own pipeline on the public reads, namely fastp trimming at Q25 and MiXCR clone calling, and kept in-frame beta chains. Rows are unified per CDR3 protein, each entry keeping the most common DNA and genes. The V and J calls, along with clone size, are taken from TCRdb and not from the paper's own processing. Counted in this sample were roughly 400,000 distinct CDR3 sequences; 30% to 40% of them appeared once. The top ten clones comprise about 7.6% of the sample.

TCR beta repertoires were profiled from peripheral blood of roughly 13 young patients with multiple sclerosis to demonstrate the VDJtools post-analysis software. The patients with multiple sclerosis were children and adolescents between roughly 6 and 15 years of age. V ends up 1 base short and J 4 bases short, with an unmatched junction base count of 6. Via the germline V gene, CDR1 is SGHRS and CDR2 YFSETQ. From its cysteine to its phenylalanine, the CDR3 spans 16 amino acids. Of the read, only the CDR3 DNA is kept; its 48 bases are in frame from base 1. In the case of this clonotype: Its antigen is unknown. One base away there is no much larger clone; base qualities are not given.

Sequenced input: blood. The TCR originated in a girl aged 2 to 9 with multiple sclerosis. The rearranged chain carries TRBV5-1 and TRBJ2-3; 10 bases in the middle match TRBD2. The DNA reads as follows: TGCGCCAGCAGCTTGCGAGTTAGCGGGGGGCCAGATACGCAGTATTTT. It is translated as CASSLRVSGGPDTQYF.